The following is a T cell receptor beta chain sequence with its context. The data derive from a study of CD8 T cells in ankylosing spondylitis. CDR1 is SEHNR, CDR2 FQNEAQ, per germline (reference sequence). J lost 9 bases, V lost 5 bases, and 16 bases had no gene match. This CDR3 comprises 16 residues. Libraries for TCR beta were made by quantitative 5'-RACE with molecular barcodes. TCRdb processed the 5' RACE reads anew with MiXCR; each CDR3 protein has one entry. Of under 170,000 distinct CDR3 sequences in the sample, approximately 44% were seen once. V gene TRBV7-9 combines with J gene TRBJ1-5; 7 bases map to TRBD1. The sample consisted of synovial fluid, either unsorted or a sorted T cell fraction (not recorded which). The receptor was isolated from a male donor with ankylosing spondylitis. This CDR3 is CASSPGTEAGGRPQHF. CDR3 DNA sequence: TGTGCCAGCAGCCCAGGGACAGAGGCCGGGGGGCGGCCCCAGCATTTT.